This T cell receptor beta chain was documented in a study of blood T cell repertoires in COVID-19. Some clones are missing from TCRdb's copy, which holds only in-frame ones; the method was immunoSEQ multiplex PCR. This repertoire shows about 110,000 clones, around 80% found once; its top ten account for 14%. The V gene's germline CDR1 is MNHEY and CDR2 SVGAGI. The ends were cut back, 5 bases at V and 4 bases at J, with 16 bases in the middle. The CDR3 has 15 amino acids. This TCR was sampled from a woman in her fifties or sixties with acute or convalescent COVID-19. The V and J genes are TRBV6-5 and TRBJ2-3, with D possibly matching TRBD1 (6 bases). The specimen was peripheral blood. The DNA of the CDR3 is TGTGCCAGCAGTCACCCTGCCAGGGGCGCAGATACGCAGTATTTT. This encodes CASSHPARGADTQYF.